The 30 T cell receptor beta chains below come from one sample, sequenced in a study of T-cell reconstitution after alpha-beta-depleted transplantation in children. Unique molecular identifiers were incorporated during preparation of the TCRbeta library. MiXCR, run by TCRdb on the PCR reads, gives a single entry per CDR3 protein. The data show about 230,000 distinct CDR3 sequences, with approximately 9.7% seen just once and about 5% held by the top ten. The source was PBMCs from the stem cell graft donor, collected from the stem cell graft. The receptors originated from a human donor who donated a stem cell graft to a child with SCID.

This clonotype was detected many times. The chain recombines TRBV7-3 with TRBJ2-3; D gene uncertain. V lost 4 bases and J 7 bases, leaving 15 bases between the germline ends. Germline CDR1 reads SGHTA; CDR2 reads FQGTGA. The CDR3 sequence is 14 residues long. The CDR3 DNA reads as TGTGCCAGCAGCTCCTTGACCCGACCGCATACGCAGTATTTT. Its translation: CASSSLTRPHTQYF. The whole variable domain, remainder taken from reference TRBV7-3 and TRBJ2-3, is GAGVSQTPSNKVTEKGKYVELRCDPISGHTALYWYRQSLGQGPEFLIYFQGTGAADDSGLPNDRFFAVRPEGSVSTLKIQRTERGDSAVYLCASSSLTRPHTQYFGPGTRLTVL.

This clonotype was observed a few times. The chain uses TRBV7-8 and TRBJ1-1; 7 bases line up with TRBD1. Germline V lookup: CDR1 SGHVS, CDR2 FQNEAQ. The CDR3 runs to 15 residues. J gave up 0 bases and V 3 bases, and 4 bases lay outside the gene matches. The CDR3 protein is CASSLGTVMNTEAFF. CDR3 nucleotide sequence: TGTGCCAGCAGCTTGGGGACAGTCATGAACACTGAAGCTTTCTTT.

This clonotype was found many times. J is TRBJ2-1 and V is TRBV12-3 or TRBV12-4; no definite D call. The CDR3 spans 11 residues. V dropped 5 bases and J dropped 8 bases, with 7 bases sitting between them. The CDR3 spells CASSKDHEQFF. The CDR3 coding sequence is TGTGCCAGCAGTAAAGACCATGAGCAGTTCTTC.

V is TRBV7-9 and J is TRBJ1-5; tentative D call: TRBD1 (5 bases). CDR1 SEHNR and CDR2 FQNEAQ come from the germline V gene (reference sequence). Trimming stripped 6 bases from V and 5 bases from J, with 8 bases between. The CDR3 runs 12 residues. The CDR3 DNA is TGTGCCAGCAGGGTAGGGGATCAGCCCCAGCATTTT. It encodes CASRVGDQPQHF.

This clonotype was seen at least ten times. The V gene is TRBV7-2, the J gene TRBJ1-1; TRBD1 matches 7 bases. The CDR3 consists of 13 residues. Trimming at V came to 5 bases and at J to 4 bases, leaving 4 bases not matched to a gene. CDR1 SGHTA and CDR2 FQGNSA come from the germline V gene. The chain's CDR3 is CASSHDRVTEAFF. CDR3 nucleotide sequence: TGTGCCAGCAGCCATGACAGGGTCACTGAAGCTTTCTTT.

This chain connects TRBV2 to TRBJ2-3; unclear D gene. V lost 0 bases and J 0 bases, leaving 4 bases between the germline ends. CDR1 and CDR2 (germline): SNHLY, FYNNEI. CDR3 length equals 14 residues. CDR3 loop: CASSEAASTDTQYF. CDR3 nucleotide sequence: TGTGCCAGCAGTGAAGCGGCTAGCACAGATACGCAGTATTTT.

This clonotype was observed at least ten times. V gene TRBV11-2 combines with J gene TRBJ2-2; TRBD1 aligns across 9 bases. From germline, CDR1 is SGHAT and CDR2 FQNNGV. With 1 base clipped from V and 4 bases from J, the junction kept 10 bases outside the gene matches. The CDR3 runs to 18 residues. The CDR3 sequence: CASSLGTGTGTTTGELFF. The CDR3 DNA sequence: TGTGCCAGCAGCTTAGGTACCGGGACAGGGACAACCACCGGGGAGCTGTTTTTT.

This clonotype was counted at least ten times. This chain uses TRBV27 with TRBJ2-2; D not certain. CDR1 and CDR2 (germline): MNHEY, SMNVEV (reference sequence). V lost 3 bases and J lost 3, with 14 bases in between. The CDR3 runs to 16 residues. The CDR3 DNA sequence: TGTGCCAGCAGTTTTTTTAGCTTCCGTGACACCGGGGAGCTGTTTTTT. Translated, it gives CASSFFSFRDTGELFF.

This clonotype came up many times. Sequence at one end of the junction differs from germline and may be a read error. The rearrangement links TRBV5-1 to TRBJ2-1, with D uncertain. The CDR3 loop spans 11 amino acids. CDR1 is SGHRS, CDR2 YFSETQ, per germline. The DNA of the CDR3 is TGCGCCAGCAGCTTGGGTCAGCCCCCAGTCTTC. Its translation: CASSLGQPPVF.

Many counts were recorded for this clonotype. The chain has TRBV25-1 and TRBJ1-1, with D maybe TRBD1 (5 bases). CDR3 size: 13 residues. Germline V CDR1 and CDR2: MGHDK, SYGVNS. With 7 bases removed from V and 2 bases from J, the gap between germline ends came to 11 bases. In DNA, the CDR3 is TGTGCCAGCACTCGAGGGGCTAACACTGAAGCTTTCTTT. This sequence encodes CASTRGANTEAFF.

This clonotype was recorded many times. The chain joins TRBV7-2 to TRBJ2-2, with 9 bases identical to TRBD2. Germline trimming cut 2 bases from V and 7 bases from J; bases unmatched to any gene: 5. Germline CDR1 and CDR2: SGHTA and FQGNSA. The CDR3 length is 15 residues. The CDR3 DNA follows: TGTGCCAGCAGCTTACGCGGGGGGGCTGGCGGGGAGCTGTTTTTT. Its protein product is CASSLRGGAGGELFF.

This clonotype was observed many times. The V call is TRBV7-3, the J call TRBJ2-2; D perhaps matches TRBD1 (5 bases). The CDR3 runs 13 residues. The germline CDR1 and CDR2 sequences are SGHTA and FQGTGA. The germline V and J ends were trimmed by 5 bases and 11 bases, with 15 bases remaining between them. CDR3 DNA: TGTGCCAGCAGCACATCAGACAGTTCCGAGCTGTTTTTT. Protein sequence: CASSTSDSSELFF.

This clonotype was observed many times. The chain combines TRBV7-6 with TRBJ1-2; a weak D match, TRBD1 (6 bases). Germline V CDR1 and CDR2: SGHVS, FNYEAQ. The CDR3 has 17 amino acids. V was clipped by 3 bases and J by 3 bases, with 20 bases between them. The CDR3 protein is CASSLNSQGRGDYGYTF. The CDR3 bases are TGTGCCAGCAGCTTGAACTCCCAGGGCAGGGGCGACTATGGCTACACCTTC. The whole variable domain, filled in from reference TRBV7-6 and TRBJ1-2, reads GAGVSQSPRYKVTKRGQDVALRCDPISGHVSLYWYRQALGQGPEFLTYFNYEAQQDKSGLPNDRFSAERPEGSISTLTIQRTEQRDSAMYRCASSLNSQGRGDYGYTFGSGTRLTVV.

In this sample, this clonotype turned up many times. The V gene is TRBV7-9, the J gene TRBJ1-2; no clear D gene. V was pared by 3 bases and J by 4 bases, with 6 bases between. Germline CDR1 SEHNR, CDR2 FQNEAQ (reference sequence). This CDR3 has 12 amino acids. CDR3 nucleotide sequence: TGTGCCAGCAGCTTCAGCGGCTATGGCTACACCTTC. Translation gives CASSFSGYGYTF.

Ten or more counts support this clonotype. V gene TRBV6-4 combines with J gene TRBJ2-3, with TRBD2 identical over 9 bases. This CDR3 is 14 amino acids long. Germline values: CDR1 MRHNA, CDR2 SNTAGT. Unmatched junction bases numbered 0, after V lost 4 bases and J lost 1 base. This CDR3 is CASSVAGGTDTQYF. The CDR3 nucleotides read TGTGCCAGCAGTGTAGCGGGGGGCACAGATACGCAGTATTTT.

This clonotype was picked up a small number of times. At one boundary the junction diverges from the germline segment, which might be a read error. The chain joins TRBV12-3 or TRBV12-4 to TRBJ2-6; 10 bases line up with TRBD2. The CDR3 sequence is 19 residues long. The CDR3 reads CASCFTDRLAGVGANVLTF. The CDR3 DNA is TGTGCCAGCTGTTTTACGGATAGGCTAGCGGGGGTTGGGGCCAACGTCCTGACTTTC.

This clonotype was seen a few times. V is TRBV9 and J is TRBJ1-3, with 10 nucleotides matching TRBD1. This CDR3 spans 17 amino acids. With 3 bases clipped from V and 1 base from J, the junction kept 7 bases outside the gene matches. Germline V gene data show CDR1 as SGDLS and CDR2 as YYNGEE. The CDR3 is CASSGGQGRLSGNTIYF. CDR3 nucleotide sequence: TGTGCCAGCAGCGGGGGACAGGGGCGCCTGTCTGGAAACACCATATATTTT.

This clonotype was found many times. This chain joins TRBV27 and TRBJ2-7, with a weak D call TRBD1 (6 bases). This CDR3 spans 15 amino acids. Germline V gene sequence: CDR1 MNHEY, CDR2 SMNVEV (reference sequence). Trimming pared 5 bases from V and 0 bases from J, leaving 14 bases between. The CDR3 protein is CASSPPGQSSYEQYF. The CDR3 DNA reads TGTGCCAGCAGTCCGCCCGGACAGAGCTCCTACGAGCAGTACTTC.

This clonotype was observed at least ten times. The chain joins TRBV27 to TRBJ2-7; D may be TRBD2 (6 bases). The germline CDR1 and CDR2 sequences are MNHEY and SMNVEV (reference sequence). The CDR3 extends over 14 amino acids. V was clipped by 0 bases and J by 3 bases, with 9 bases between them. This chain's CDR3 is CASSLSGSYYEQYF. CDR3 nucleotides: TGTGCCAGCAGTTTATCCGGGAGCTACTACGAGCAGTACTTC.

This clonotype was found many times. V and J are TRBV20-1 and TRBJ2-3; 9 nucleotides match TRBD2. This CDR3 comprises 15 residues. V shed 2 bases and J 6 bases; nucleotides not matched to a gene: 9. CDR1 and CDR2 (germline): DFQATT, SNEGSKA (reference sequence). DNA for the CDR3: TGCAGTGCTAGACTAGCGGGGAATGGTAGGGATACGCAGTATTTT. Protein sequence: CSARLAGNGRDTQYF.

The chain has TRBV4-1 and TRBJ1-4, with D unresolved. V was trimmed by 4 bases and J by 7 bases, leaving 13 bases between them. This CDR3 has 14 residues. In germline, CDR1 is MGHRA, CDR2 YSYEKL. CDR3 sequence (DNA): TGCGCCAGCAGCCTAACGACCAGAAGTGAAAAACTGTTTTTT. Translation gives CASSLTTRSEKLFF.

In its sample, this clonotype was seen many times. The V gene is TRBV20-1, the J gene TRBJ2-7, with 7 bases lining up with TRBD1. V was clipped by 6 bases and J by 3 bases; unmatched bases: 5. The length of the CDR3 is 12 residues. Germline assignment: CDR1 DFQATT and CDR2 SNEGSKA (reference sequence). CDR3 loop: CSARGTDYEQYF. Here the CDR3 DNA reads TGCAGTGCCAGGGGGACAGACTACGAGCAGTACTTC.

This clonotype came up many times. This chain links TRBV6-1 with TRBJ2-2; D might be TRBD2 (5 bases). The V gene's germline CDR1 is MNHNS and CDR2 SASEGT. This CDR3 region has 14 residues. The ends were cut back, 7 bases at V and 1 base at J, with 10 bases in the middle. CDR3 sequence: CASTPGRNTGELFF. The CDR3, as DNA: TGTGCCAGCACACCGGGGAGGAACACCGGGGAGCTGTTTTTT.

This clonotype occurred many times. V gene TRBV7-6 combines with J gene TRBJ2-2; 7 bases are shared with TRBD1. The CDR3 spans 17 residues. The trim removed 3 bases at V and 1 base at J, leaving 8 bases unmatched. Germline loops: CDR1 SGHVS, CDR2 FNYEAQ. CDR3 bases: TGTGCCAGCAGCTTCGCAACAGGGGATTTGAACACCGGGGAGCTGTTTTTT. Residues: CASSFATGDLNTGELFF.

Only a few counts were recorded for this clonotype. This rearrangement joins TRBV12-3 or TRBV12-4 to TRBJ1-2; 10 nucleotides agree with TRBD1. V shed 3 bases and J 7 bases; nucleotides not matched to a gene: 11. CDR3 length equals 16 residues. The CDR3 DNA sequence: TGTGCCAGCAGTTTTTCGGGACAGGGGTTTCGGAGTGGCTACACCTTC. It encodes CASSFSGQGFRSGYTF.

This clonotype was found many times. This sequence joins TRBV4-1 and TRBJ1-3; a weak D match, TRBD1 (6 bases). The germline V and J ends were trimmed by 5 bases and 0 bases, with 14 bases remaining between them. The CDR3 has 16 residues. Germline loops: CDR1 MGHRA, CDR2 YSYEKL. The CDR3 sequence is CASSGRTVDSGNTIYF. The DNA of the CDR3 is TGCGCCAGCAGCGGAAGGACAGTCGACTCTGGAAACACCATATATTTT.

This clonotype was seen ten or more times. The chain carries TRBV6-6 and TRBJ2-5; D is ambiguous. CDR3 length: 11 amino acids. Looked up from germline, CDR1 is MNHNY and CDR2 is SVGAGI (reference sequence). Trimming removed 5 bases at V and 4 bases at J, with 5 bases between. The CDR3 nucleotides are TGTGCCAGCAGTACGGGAGAGACCCAGTACTTC. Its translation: CASSTGETQYF.

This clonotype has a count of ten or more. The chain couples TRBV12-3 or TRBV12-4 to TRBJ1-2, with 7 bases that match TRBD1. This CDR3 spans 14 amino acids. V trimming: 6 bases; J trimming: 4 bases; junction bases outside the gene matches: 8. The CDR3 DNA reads TGTGCCAGCAGCCCGCGGGACAGAGTCTATGGCTACACCTTC. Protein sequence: CASSPRDRVYGYTF.

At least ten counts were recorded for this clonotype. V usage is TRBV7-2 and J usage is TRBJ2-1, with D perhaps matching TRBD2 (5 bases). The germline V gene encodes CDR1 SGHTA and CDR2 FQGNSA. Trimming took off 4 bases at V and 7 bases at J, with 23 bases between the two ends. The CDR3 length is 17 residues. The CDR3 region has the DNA TGTGCCAGCAGCTCCCACAGCACCGGAGGTGGGTTGAATGAGCAGTTCTTC. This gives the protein CASSSHSTGGGLNEQFF.

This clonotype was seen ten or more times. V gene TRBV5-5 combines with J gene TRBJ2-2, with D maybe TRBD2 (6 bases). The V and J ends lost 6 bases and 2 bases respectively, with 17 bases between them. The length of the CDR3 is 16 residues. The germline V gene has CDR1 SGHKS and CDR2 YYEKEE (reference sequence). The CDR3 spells CASTGGPQLNTGELFF. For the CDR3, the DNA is TGTGCCAGCACCGGGGGACCGCAATTAAACACCGGGGAGCTGTTTTTT.